The 17 T cell receptor beta chains reported below all come from one sample, sequenced in a study of T cell repertoires in ileal Crohn's disease. Sample time point: neoterminal ileum biopsy at postoperative endoscopy, about 6 months after surgery. Repertoires were generated with immunoSEQ multiplex PCR, while TCRdb's copy carries only in-frame clones and drops some. The data hold about 13,000 clones, with roughly 73% observed a single time. Sequencing input: ileal tissue. The receptors shown here come from an adult with Crohn's disease.

This sequence joins TRBV21-1 and TRBJ2-7; the table's D call TRBD1 went unverified against the DNA. TRBV21-1 is classified as a pseudogene. CDR3 length: 13 amino acids. CDR3 nucleotide sequence: TGTGCCAGCAGCTCCCGGACACGCTACGAGCAGTACTTC. Protein: CASSSRTRYEQYF.

This chain links TRBV2 with TRBJ1-1, with no clear D. The germline V and J ends were trimmed by 6 bases and 4 bases, with 12 bases remaining between them. The V gene's germline CDR1 is SNHLY and CDR2 FYNNEI. CDR3 size: 13 residues. The CDR3 DNA is TGTGCCAGCAGGGTCCTCAGGACCACTGAAGCTTTCTTT. Translating gives CASRVLRTTEAFF.

The J gene is TRBJ2-3, the V gene TRBV2, with 8 positions matching TRBD1. The J segment lost 4 bases and the V segment lost 7 bases, leaving 7 bases of the junction unmatched. Germline CDR1 reads SNHLY; CDR2 reads FYNNEI. The CDR3 consists of 14 residues. The chain's CDR3 is CASTLGQGADTQYF. The DNA of the CDR3 is TGTGCCAGCACCCTAGGACAGGGAGCAGATACGCAGTATTTT.

The J gene is TRBJ1-1, the V gene TRBV30, with D possibly matching TRBD1 (5 bases). Trimming stripped 8 bases from V and 1 base from J, with 11 bases between. The CDR3 contains 12 residues. Germline CDR1 and CDR2: GTSNPN and SVGIG (reference sequence). Here the CDR3 DNA reads TGTGCCGGGGGGACGCCGAACACTGAAGCTTTCTTT. Its protein product is CAGGTPNTEAFF.

The chain employs TRBV6-5 and TRBJ2-4, with D hard to call. Germline lookup yields CDR1 MNHEY and CDR2 SVGAGI. V lost 4 bases and J 1 base, leaving 14 bases between the germline ends. This CDR3 is built from 16 residues. CDR3 sequence (DNA): TGTGCCAGCAGTTCAGACCCCGGTAATGCCAAAAACATTCAGTACTTC. Amino acids: CASSSDPGNAKNIQYF.

CDR3 nucleotides: TGTGCCAGCAGCCGGGGGGACCCGGGGCAAGAGACCCAGTACTTC. Translating it yields CASSRGDPGQETQYF. This rearrangement joins TRBV5-4 to TRBJ2-5, with 7 bases identical to TRBD2. Germline trimming cut 4 bases from V and 2 bases from J; bases unmatched to any gene: 8. The germline CDR1 and CDR2 sequences are SGHNT and YYREEE (reference sequence). The CDR3 has 15 residues.

This clone appeared once. The J gene is TRBJ2-7, the V gene TRBV5-1; D possibly uses TRBD1 or TRBD2 (5 bases each). V shed 2 bases and J shed 2 bases, with 23 bases lying between them. CDR3 length equals 18 residues. In germline, CDR1 is SGHRS, CDR2 YFSETQ. The CDR3 here is CASSLEGRNYGLPYEQYF. The CDR3 DNA is TGCGCCAGCAGCTTAGAGGGACGCAATTATGGGTTGCCCTACGAGCAGTACTTC.

This clone was picked up a small number of times. This chain joins TRBV4-1 and TRBJ1-5; no clear D. The CDR3 length is 12 residues. V lost 4 bases and J 7 bases, leaving 8 bases between the germline ends. CDR1 is MGHRA and CDR2 is YSYEKL in the germline V gene. Written as DNA, the CDR3 is TGCGCCAGCAGCCCCCGTAGGCAGCCCCAGCATTTT. It encodes CASSPRRQPQHF.

The rearrangement joins TRBV5-6 to TRBJ1-2; D possibly corresponds to TRBD1 (5 bases). The V and J ends lost 4 bases and 4 bases respectively, with 17 bases between them. Germline values: CDR1 SGHDT, CDR2 YYEEEE. The CDR3 runs to 15 residues. The CDR3 region has the DNA TGTGCCAGCAGCCCCCGGACACGGGGAGGCTATGGCTACACCTTC. Its translation is CASSPRTRGGYGYTF.

V gene TRBV5-5 combines with J gene TRBJ1-4, with 7 bases that match TRBD1. In germline, CDR1 is SGHKS, CDR2 YYEKEE (reference sequence). V lost 2 bases to trimming and J lost 12 bases; unmatched junction nucleotides: 4. The CDR3 consists of 12 residues. CDR3 bases: TGTGCCAGCAGCTTTTATGACAGGGAACTGTTTTTT. Protein: CASSFYDRELFF.

This sequence joins TRBV10-3 and TRBJ1-1; D gene unclear. Between the trimmed V and J ends, which lost 6 bases and 1 base, there was a span of 9 bases. Looked up from germline, CDR1 is ENHRY and CDR2 is SYGVKD. CDR3 length: 13 amino acids. The DNA for the CDR3 is TGTGCCATCAGCGCGACGGAGAACACTGAAGCTTTCTTT. Protein: CAISATENTEAFF.

This chain uses TRBV30 with TRBJ1-4; weak D call: TRBD1 (5 bases). Germline V gene lookup returns CDR1 GTSNPN and CDR2 SVGIG (reference sequence). The CDR3 spans 15 residues. V lost 1 base to trimming and J lost 0 bases, with 9 bases between them. The CDR3 coding sequence is TGTGCCTGGAGTGAGCAGGGCTCAACTAATGAAAAACTGTTTTTT. Translation gives CAWSEQGSTNEKLFF.

This sequence joins TRBV7-9 and TRBJ1-2, with TRBD1 identical over 10 bases. CDR1 and CDR2 from the germline V gene are SEHNR and FQNEAQ (reference sequence). Trimming cost V 1 base and J 7 bases; bases outside gene matches: 3. This CDR3 comprises 14 residues. The CDR3 protein is CASSLEDRGLGYTF. The CDR3 region has the DNA TGTGCCAGCAGCTTAGAAGACAGGGGGCTTGGCTACACCTTC.

This rearrangement joins TRBV5-6 to TRBJ1-2; D call uncertain. CDR3 length equals 14 residues. Trimming pared 4 bases from V and 2 bases from J, leaving 12 bases between. CDR1 is SGHDT, CDR2 YYEEEE, per germline. CDR3 nucleotides: TGTGCCAGCAGCCTGCAAATGGGGAACTATGGCTACACCTTC. Protein: CASSLQMGNYGYTF. Full variable domain (outside the CDR3, taken from reference TRBV5-6 and TRBJ1-2): DAGVTQSPTHLIKTRGQQVTLRCSPKSGHDTVSWYQQALGQGPQFIFQYYEEEERQRGNFPDRFSGHQFPNYSSELNVNALLLGDSALYLCASSLQMGNYGYTFGSGTRLTVV.

The chain employs TRBV7-2 and TRBJ2-7, with 11 positions matching TRBD2. J was trimmed by 3 bases and V by 5 bases; bases with no gene match: 3. The germline V gene has CDR1 SGHTA and CDR2 FQGNSA. There are 14 residues in the CDR3. The CDR3, as DNA: TGTGCCAGCAGCACAGGGACTAGCGGCTACGAGCAGTACTTC. This codes for CASSTGTSGYEQYF.

The chain is built from TRBV6-5 and TRBJ1-3, with D unresolved. The CDR3 is 15 residues long. V lost 6 bases and J lost 1, with 13 bases in between. Per germline, CDR1 MNHEY and CDR2 SVGAGI. This chain's CDR3 is CASSLGPRSGNTIYF. The CDR3 bases are TGTGCCAGCAGCTTAGGACCGCGATCTGGAAACACCATATATTTT.

The DNA of the CDR3 is TGTGCCAGTAGTGCAACTCGACAGGGGGAAGCTTTCTTT. This sequence encodes CASSATRQGEAFF. J is TRBJ1-1 and V is TRBV19; TRBD1 aligns across 8 bases. V lost 5 bases to trimming and J lost 8 bases; unmatched junction nucleotides: 7. The CDR3 is 13 amino acids. The V gene's germline CDR1 is LNHDA and CDR2 SQIVND (reference sequence).